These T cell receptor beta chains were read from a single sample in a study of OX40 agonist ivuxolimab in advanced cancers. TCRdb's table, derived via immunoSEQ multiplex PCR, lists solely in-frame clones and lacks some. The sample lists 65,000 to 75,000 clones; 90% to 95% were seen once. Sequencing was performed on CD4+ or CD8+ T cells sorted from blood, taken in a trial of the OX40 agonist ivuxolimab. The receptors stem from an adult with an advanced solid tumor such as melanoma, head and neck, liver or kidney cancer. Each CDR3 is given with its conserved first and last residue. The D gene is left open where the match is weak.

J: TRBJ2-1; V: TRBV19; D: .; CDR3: CASTDGVSSYNEQFF
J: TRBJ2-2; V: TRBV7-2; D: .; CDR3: CASSLQITGELFF
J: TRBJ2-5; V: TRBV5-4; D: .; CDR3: CASSISGQETQYF
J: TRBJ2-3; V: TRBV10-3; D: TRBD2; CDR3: CAGGLAGEGTQYF
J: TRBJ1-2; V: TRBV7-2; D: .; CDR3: CASSQGTGYYGYTF
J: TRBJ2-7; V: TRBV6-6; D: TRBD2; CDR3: CASRYSGRWGSYEQYF
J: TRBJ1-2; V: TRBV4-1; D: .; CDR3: CASSQETPNYGYTF
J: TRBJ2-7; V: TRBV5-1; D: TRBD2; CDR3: CASSWSGRDSYEQYF
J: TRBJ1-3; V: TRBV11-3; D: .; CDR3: CASSSGSSGNTIYF
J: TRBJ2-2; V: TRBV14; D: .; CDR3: CASSQAQGSYTGELFF
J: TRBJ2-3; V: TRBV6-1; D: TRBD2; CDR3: CASSDLRLAGVRKDTQYF
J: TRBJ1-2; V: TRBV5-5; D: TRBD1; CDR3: CASSLGDRIYGYTF
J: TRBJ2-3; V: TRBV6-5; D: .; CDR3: CASSYVRGANTQYF
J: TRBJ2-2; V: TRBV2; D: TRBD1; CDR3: CASSQTGTGDTGELFF
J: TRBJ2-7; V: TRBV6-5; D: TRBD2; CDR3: CASRLAGESYEQYF
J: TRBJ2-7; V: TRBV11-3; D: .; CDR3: CASSLKLGEQYF
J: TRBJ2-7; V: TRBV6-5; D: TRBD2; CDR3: CASRVSGGYEQYF
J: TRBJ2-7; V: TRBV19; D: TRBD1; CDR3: CASRPRQGNYEQYF
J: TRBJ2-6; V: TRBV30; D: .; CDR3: CAWSGISGANVLTF
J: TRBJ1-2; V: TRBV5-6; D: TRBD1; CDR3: CASSRMGLGTGYGYTF
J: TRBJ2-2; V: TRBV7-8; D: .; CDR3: CASSLAGTGELFF
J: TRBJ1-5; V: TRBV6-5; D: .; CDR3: CASSSRANQPQHF
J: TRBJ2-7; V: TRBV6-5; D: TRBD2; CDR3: CASRLGTSGSSEQYF
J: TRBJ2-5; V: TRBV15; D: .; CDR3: CATSRTPASGETQYF
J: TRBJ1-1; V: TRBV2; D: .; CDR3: CASTQEDTGTEAFF
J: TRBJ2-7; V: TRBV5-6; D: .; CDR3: CASSSGPPVSYEQYF
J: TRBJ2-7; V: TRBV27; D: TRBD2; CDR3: CASSFSGRTSYEQYF
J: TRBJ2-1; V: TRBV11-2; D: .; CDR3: CASMLNSYNEQFF
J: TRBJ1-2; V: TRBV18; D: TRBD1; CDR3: CASSPPGQERNSDGYTF
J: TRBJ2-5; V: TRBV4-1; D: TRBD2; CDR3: CASSQGYTSGRETQYF
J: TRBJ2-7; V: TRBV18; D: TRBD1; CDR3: CASSPRDRAYEQYF
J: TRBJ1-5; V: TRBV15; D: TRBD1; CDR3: CATSRDRAGNQPQHF
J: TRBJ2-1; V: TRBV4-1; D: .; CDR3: CASSQVRLAVYNEQFF
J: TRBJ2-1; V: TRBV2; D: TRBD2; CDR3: CASNRRGPSGNLGDEQFF
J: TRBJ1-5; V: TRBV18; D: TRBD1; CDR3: CASSLGQENQPQHF
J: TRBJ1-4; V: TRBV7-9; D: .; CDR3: CASSIQGSYNEKLFF
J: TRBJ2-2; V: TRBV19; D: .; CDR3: CASTPQGWYTGELFF
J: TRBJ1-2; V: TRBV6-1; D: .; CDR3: CASSEELQGHLYGYTF
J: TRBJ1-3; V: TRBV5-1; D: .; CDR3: CASSPGRRIDGNTIYF
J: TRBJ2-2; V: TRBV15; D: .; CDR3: CATSRADRRTGELFF
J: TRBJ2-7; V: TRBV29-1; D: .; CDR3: CSVGDHEQYF
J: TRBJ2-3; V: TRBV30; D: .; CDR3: CAWSVGGALDTQYF
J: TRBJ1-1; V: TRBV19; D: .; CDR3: CASSIGPGNGGSTEAFF
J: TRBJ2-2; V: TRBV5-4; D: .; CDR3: CASSSGITGELFF
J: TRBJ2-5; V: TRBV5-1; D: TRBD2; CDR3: CASSELAGGEETQYF
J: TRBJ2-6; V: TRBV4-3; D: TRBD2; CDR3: CASSQDVAGGAGANVLTF
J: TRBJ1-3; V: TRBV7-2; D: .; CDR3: CASSLNGGNGNTIYF
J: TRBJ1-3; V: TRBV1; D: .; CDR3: CTSSHDPRQAENTIYF